This T cell receptor beta chain came from a study of tumor and adjacent non-tumor tissue in lung cancer. The germline CDR1 and CDR2 sequences are SGHAT and FQNNGV. The CDR3 contains 17 residues. TCRbeta libraries were built with three rounds of nested PCR, modified from ARM-PCR. From the multiplex PCR reads, TCRdb called clonotypes with MiXCR, one entry per CDR3 protein. This sample yields under 75,000 distinct CDR3 sequences, of which around 65% are seen a single time; roughly 26% belongs to the top ten. This sample's RNA came from whole unsorted tissue. Distant lung tissue was collected more than 3 cm away from the tumor edge. To note about this clonotype: The junction departs from the called germline gene at one end, perhaps through a read error.

The genes are TRBV11-2 and TRBJ2-7, with 7 bases that match TRBD1. The source is a woman aged 50 to 60 with non-small cell lung cancer. Sequencing was carried out using distant non-tumor lung tissue. CDR3 region: CASILESDRVSIYEQYF. The CDR3, as DNA: TGTGCCAGCATCTTAGAGAGCGACAGGGTGAGCATCTACGAGCAGTACTTC.